This is a list of T cell receptor beta chains from one sample in a study of cytomegalovirus exposure and HLA in healthy donors. Sequenced by immunoSEQ multiplex PCR; TCRdb stores in-frame clones only, minus some. Counted here are 90,000 to 120,000 clones, about four fifths occurring once; the ten biggest clones make up roughly 2.6%. The sequencing input was PBMCs. Every receptor here comes from a man aged 25 to 45 in good health and CMV-seropositive. Both conserved end residues are part of each CDR3. A D gene is named only where the DNA matches it firmly. Clone size appears in some rows only: once, few, many, or a class for an expanded clone.

j_gene,abundance,v_gene,d_gene,CDR3aa,CDR3nt
TRBJ2-1,-,TRBV14,-,CASSQDHPPPMSDEQFF,TGTGCCAGCAGCCAAGATCATCCCCCCCCGATGTCGGATGAGCAGTTCTTC
TRBJ2-5,few,TRBV6-4,TRBD2,CASSENSGAQETQYF,TGTGCCAGCAGCGAGAATAGCGGGGCCCAAGAGACCCAGTACTTC
TRBJ1-2,once,TRBV29-1,TRBD1,CSVAAGGSNGYTF,TGCAGCGTTGCGGCAGGGGGCTCCAATGGCTACACCTTC
TRBJ1-5,once,TRBV6-5,-,CASRPGQYSNQPQHF,TGTGCCAGCAGACCAGGACAGTATAGCAATCAGCCCCAGCATTTT
TRBJ1-1,few,TRBV7-9,-,CSSSLGAGLTEAFF,TGTTCCAGCAGCTTAGGGGCAGGGCTCACTGAAGCTTTCTTT
TRBJ2-3,-,TRBV7-9,TRBD2,CSSSLGRGSFTDTQYF,TGTTCCAGCAGCTTAGGGCGGGGGTCCTTCACAGATACGCAGTATTTT
TRBJ2-7,once,TRBV6-6,TRBD1,CASRGQAYEQYF,TGTGCCAGCAGGGGACAGGCATACGAGCAGTACTTC
TRBJ1-1,few,TRBV6-1,-,CASTPTAYNTEAFF,TGTGCCAGCACCCCCACAGCTTATAACACTGAAGCTTTCTTT
TRBJ1-6,-,TRBV14,-,CASSHLASSYNSPLHF,TGTGCCAGCAGCCACCTTGCGAGCTCCTATAATTCACCCCTCCACTTT
TRBJ1-2,once,TRBV5-4,-,CASSLGGTESGYTF,TGTGCCAGCAGCTTGGGGGGCACCGAGAGTGGCTACACCTTC
TRBJ1-6,-,TRBV6-5,-,CASSSSGQRPNSPLHF,-
TRBJ2-2,-,TRBV6-6,TRBD1,CASRPGQYEAGELFF,TGTGCCAGCAGACCGGGACAGTACGAGGCCGGGGAGCTGTTTTTT
TRBJ2-2,-,TRBV5-6,-,CASSYQGGPSTGELFF,TGTGCCAGCAGCTACCAGGGTGGACCTAGCACCGGGGAGCTGTTTTTT
TRBJ1-1,-,TRBV7-9,-,CAIAWANTEAFF,TGTGCCATTGCGTGGGCGAACACTGAAGCTTTCTTT
TRBJ2-1,-,TRBV5-1,-,CASSPGRDTWTLRHQFF,TGCGCCAGCAGCCCCGGACGGGACACGTGGACCCTGCGGCACCAGTTCTTC
TRBJ1-5,-,TRBV30,-,CAWSPGGNQPQHF,TGTGCCTGGAGTCCAGGGGGCAATCAGCCCCAGCATTTT
TRBJ2-2,-,TRBV27,TRBD2,CASSLAGGNTGELFF,TGTGCCAGCAGTTTAGCGGGGGGCAACACCGGGGAGCTGTTTTTT
TRBJ2-2,-,TRBV10-2,-,CASSDFVGSNTGELFF,TGCGCCAGCAGTGATTTCGTCGGGTCGAACACCGGGGAGCTGTTTTTT
TRBJ2-5,-,TRBV7-7,-,CASSSSYQETQYF,TGTGCCAGCAGCTCGTCGTACCAAGAGACCCAGTACTTC
TRBJ1-6,-,TRBV5-1,TRBD1,CASSFDRGTALHF,TGCGCCAGCAGCTTCGACAGGGGTACGGCCCTCCACTTT
TRBJ1-6,-,TRBV6-1,TRBD1,CASRGTADNSPLHF,TGTGCCAGCAGGGGGACAGCAGACAATTCACCCCTCCACTTT
TRBJ2-3,-,TRBV7-2,-,CASSLVTASVSDTQYF,TGTGCCAGCAGCTTAGTTACGGCTAGCGTCTCAGATACGCAGTATTTT
TRBJ1-5,few,TRBV9,-,CASSRGDTNQPQHF,TGTGCCAGCAGTAGAGGGGACACCAATCAGCCCCAGCATTTT
TRBJ2-7,-,TRBV19,-,CASSPTGFYEQYF,TGTGCCAGTAGTCCTACAGGGTTCTACGAGCAGTACTTC
TRBJ2-5,-,TRBV18,TRBD1,CASSPAGGQETQYF,TGTGCCAGCTCACCTGCAGGGGGCCAAGAGACCCAGTACTTC
TRBJ2-3,-,TRBV29-1,-,CSVEGPGIPKDTQYF,TGCAGCGTTGAAGGTCCGGGAATACCTAAAGATACGCAGTATTTT
TRBJ2-5,-,TRBV18,TRBD1,CASSPQGAQETQYF,TGTGCCAGCTCACCACAGGGGGCGCAAGAGACCCAGTACTTC
TRBJ2-2,-,TRBV5-6,-,CASSRGSGELFF,TGTGCCAGCAGCCGGGGGTCCGGGGAGCTGTTTTTT
TRBJ1-4,-,TRBV27,-,CASSYRDREKLFF,TGTGCCAGCAGTTACAGGGATAGAGAAAAACTGTTTTTT
TRBJ1-2,few,TRBV5-1,TRBD1,CASWGGQGGNYGYTF,TGCGCCAGCTGGGGCGGACAGGGGGGTAACTATGGCTACACCTTC
TRBJ2-7,-,TRBV6-6,-,CASSYSQASNEQYF,TGTGCCAGCAGTTACTCCCAGGCATCCAACGAGCAGTACTTC
TRBJ2-2,-,TRBV19,-,CASSIDAGYTGELFF,TGTGCCAGTAGTATAGATGCAGGGTACACCGGGGAGCTGTTTTTT
TRBJ2-7,-,TRBV11-2,TRBD2,CASTSGGYAYEQYF,TGTGCCAGCACTAGCGGGGGGTATGCCTACGAGCAGTACTTC
TRBJ2-2,-,TRBV5-4,TRBD2,CASTSEIAGGFGELFF,TGTGCCAGCACCTCCGAGATAGCGGGAGGTTTCGGGGAGCTGTTTTTT
TRBJ2-3,few,TRBV4-1,TRBD2,CASSQERLAGYTDTQYF,TGCGCCAGCAGCCAAGAGAGATTAGCGGGTTACACAGATACGCAGTATTTT
TRBJ2-1,few,TRBV7-3,TRBD2,CASSLTGLADNEQFF,TGTGCCAGCAGCTTAACGGGACTAGCGGACAATGAGCAGTTCTTC
TRBJ2-4,few,TRBV7-3,-,CSSSPLPGGFIQYF,TGTTCCAGCAGCCCACTTCCCGGGGGTTTCATTCAGTACTTC
TRBJ2-1,few,TRBV9,-,CASSVRNEQFF,TGTGCCAGCAGCGTACGGAATGAGCAGTTCTTC
TRBJ2-7,-,TRBV10-2,-,CASSVSGISYEQYF,TGCGCCAGCAGTGTCTCCGGGATCTCCTACGAGCAGTACTTC
TRBJ2-7,-,TRBV6-1,TRBD1,CASSYDRASYEQYF,TGTGCCAGCAGCTACGACAGGGCTTCCTACGAGCAGTACTTC
TRBJ2-1,-,TRBV11-3,-,CASSLGGVISVNEQFF,TGTGCCAGCAGCTTAGGGGGGGTTATATCGGTCAATGAGCAGTTCTTC
TRBJ2-7,-,TRBV6-1,-,CASSERTVGRYEQYF,TGTGCCAGCAGTGAAAGGACAGTGGGGAGATACGAGCAGTACTTC
TRBJ1-5,-,TRBV5-5,TRBD1,CASSNRPGQGFYSNQPQHF,TGTGCCAGCAGCAATCGACCGGGACAGGGGTTTTATAGCAATCAGCCCCAGCATTTT
TRBJ1-5,-,TRBV6-1,-,CASGGGITSNQPQHF,TGTGCCAGTGGCGGCGGCATAACTAGCAATCAGCCCCAGCATTTT
TRBJ2-7,few,TRBV27,-,CASISRLGLAYEQYF,TGTGCCAGCATTTCTCGGCTCGGACTCGCCTACGAGCAGTACTTC
TRBJ1-2,-,TRBV19,TRBD1,CASSVTGQSDGYTF,TGTGCCAGTAGCGTTACGGGACAGTCCGATGGCTACACCTTC
TRBJ2-1,-,TRBV4-2,TRBD2,CASSRSSSGGAYEQFF,TGTGCCAGCAGCCGTTCCTCTAGCGGGGGGGCCTATGAGCAGTTCTTC
TRBJ2-5,-,TRBV7-9,-,CASSLEGRMETQYF,TGTGCCAGCAGCTTAGAAGGCAGGATGGAGACCCAGTACTTC
TRBJ1-2,once,TRBV14,TRBD1,CASSQATGYTF,TGTGCCAGCAGCCAGGCGACAGGGTACACCTTC
TRBJ2-1,few,TRBV2,TRBD1,CASSYSGQGNEQFF,TGTGCCAGCAGTTATTCAGGACAGGGAAATGAGCAGTTCTTC
TRBJ1-2,once,TRBV7-6,-,CASSRLTADYGYTF,TGTGCCAGCAGCCGATTGACAGCAGACTATGGCTACACCTTC
TRBJ2-4,-,TRBV2,TRBD1,CASRTPGDRVTENIQYF,TGTGCCAGCAGGACCCCGGGGGACAGGGTAACGGAAAACATTCAGTACTTC
TRBJ2-1,-,TRBV4-1,-,CASSQGTSSYNEQFF,TGCGCCAGCAGCCAAGGTACTAGCTCCTACAATGAGCAGTTCTTC
TRBJ2-7,few,TRBV7-8,-,CASSLGAGRSYEQYF,TGTGCCAGCAGCTTAGGAGCGGGCCGCTCCTACGAGCAGTACTTC
TRBJ1-1,-,TRBV6-1,-,CASSLTRWAEAFF,TGTGCCAGCAGCTTGACAAGGTGGGCTGAAGCTTTCTTT
TRBJ2-7,few,TRBV2,TRBD1,CASGDRDYEQYF,TGTGCCAGCGGGGACAGGGATTACGAGCAGTACTTC